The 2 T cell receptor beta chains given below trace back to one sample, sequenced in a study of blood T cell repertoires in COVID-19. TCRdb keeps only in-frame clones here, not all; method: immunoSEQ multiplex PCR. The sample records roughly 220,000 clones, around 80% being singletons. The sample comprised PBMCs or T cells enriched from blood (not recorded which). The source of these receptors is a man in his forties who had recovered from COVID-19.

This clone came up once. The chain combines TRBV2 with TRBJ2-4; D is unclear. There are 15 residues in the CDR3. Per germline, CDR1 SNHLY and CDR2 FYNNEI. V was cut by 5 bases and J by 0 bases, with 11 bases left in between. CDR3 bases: TGTGCCAGCAGTAGAACAATGGTAGCCAAAAACATTCAGTACTTC. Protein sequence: CASSRTMVAKNIQYF.

The DNA for the CDR3 is TGTGCCAGCTCACCACAACTGCCAGGGGGAATTGGGGAGCAGTACTTC. It specifies CASSPQLPGGIGEQYF. V usage is TRBV18 and J usage is TRBJ2-7; 7 bases map to TRBD1. CDR3 size: 16 residues. V lost 1 base and J lost 7; bases outside the gene matches: 13. Germline V gene data show CDR1 as KGHSH and CDR2 as LQKENI.